The 4 T cell receptor beta chains in this list originate from one sample, sequenced in a study of blood T cells in healthy people across ages. With a J-beta primer mix and a sample-barcoded 5' primer, a second PCR ran roughly 6 to 11 cycles. Using its own MiXCR run on the 5' RACE reads, TCRdb lists one record per CDR3 protein. Of some 760,000 distinct CDR3 sequences listed, 20% to 30% are singletons. The sample was also linked to a second study, of T cells of mothers and their children.

The sample taken for sequencing was blood. These receptor sequences come from a boy younger than 18 in good health.

This clonotype was found many times. The rearrangement joins TRBV12-3 or TRBV12-4 to TRBJ1-6, with a weak D call TRBD1 (5 bases). The CDR3 runs 13 residues. The germline V and J ends were trimmed by 3 bases and 6 bases, with 6 bases remaining between them. The CDR3 spells CASSFQGNSPLHF. The DNA for the CDR3 is TGTGCCAGCAGTTTCCAGGGTAATTCACCCCTCCACTTT.

This clonotype occurred many times. This CDR3 reads CASSLDLDYEQYF. The CDR3 bases are TGTGCCAGCAGCTTAGACCTGGACTACGAGCAGTACTTC. The genes are TRBV7-3 and TRBJ2-7; D remains ambiguous. Germline assignment: CDR1 SGHTA and CDR2 FQGTGA. Trimming stripped 2 bases from V and 3 bases from J, with 8 bases between. The CDR3 has 13 residues.

The chain carries TRBV12-3 or TRBV12-4 and TRBJ2-1; D is uncertain. V gave up 6 bases and J gave up 5 bases, with 17 bases separating them. This CDR3 has 15 amino acids. The CDR3 nucleotides are TGTGCCAGCAGCTCGAACAGAATGGTGGACAATGAGCAGTTCTTC. Translation gives CASSSNRMVDNEQFF.

In its sample, this clonotype was seen many times. The rearrangement uses TRBV7-9 and TRBJ1-4, with a tentative D call TRBD1 (5 bases). The CDR3 sequence is 14 residues long. CDR1 and CDR2 (germline): SEHNR, FQNEAQ (reference sequence). Trimming removed 3 bases at V and 6 bases at J, with 11 bases between. The CDR3 sequence is CASSFRDGDEKLFF. The CDR3 DNA reads TGTGCCAGCAGCTTCCGGGACGGGGATGAAAAACTGTTTTTT.